This TCR beta chain was captured by sequencing in a study of T cell responses to AZD1222 COVID-19 vaccine (dated by TCRdb to about 2021). Regarding the study in general: A total of 240 or so trial participants underwent TCR sequencing, of whom about 200 had received two doses of AZD1222 and roughly 26 had received two doses of the MenACWY control vaccine. Trial participants were enrolled by age into subgroups of 18-55, 56-69 and 70-plus years, and roughly 160, 29 and 62 TCR-sequenced participants, respectively, were included in these subgroups. What the work shows at the level of the full study, not this receptor alone: A significant rise in spike-specific TCR breadth and depth was observed after two AZD1222 doses relative to day 0 and relative to MenACWY recipients. Because no day 14 peak-response samples were available, repertoires were characterized only after the peak T cell response. Conclusions about previously exposed vaccinees are limited, since just a handful of AZD1222 recipients were seropositive for SARS-CoV-2 at baseline. Participants were mostly white British, with more females than males. The authors suggested clonal diversity may have been underestimated. Reportedly, close to half of the unique spike-specific TCRs recognized epitopes lying outside the regions that are mutated in the B.1.351 and B.1.1.7 variants. The vaccine-associated CD4 TCRs covered the entire spike protein, and the dominant responses fell in regions 160-218 and 743-854. In the small 56-69-year group, the increase in depth fell short of significance, most likely because of low power.

On this clone: What antigen it recognizes has not been identified. No quality values exist for individual bases; no much larger clone is one base distant.

Relative to germline, V is 8 bases shorter and J is 7 bases shorter, with 14 bases between their ends. CDR1 and CDR2 are drawn from the germline V gene (reference sequence): SEHNR, FQNEAQ. From the cysteine through the phenylalanine, the CDR3 covers 13 amino acids. CDR3 DNA is the only sequence kept; it has 39 bases, read in frame from the first base. The CDR3 regions of human TCRbeta chains were analyzed by immunosequencing. On the study's bioinformatics: Repertoire TCRs were matched against a reference library of SARS-CoV-2-specific TCRs generated with the MIRA antigen-specificity platform. Breadth meant the fraction of unique TCRs that were SARS-CoV-2-associated, whereas depth meant the fraction of total T cells that were SARS-CoV-2-associated. Using the MIRA data, each spike-specific TCR was mapped to the spike region that the TCR reacts to and placed in a CD4 or CD8 class. Log10-transformed breadth and depth values were compared by one-way ANOVA with Sidak's multiple comparisons tests. The table was pulled from immuneACCESS by TCRdb, which kept in-frame rearrangements only. Such tables lose some clones; where checked, under half of the loss comes from unresolved V genes, and the rest has no known cause. D and trimming come from the DNA, and the V and J calls and clone size come from that table. The sample table lists under 200,000 clones, around 90% of them with a count of one. Jointly, the top ten make up 25% to 30% of the sample.

The time point label, as the study defines it: about 28 days (+/-7) after the second vaccine dose. AZD1222 recipients whose second dose came at about 4 weeks and those whose second dose came at about 12 weeks were combined into one group, since spike-specific TCR depth and breadth did not differ between the two schedules. Vaccinee samples were obtained from the UK trials COV001 and COV002, which included a single-blind randomized controlled phase 2/3 trial of AZD1222 (ChAdOx1 nCoV-19) in healthy adults. Trial participant PBMC samples were collected at day 0 and day 28 after the second dose for TCRbeta chain sequencing.

The source was peripheral blood, collected 28 days after the second AZD1222 dose. The chain joins TRBV7-9 to TRBJ2-2, with TRBD2 perhaps the D gene, on 6 matching bases. The TCR originated in an adult who received the AZD1222 COVID-19 vaccine. The nucleotide sequence is given as TGTGCCAGCGTCCCCGAGGGAGGCGGGGAGCTGTTTTTT. Its protein reads: CASVPEGGGELFF.